The rows below give T cell receptor beta chains drawn from one sample of a study of blood T cell repertoires in COVID-19. Assay used: immunoSEQ multiplex PCR; TCRdb lists only in-frame clones, some missing. The data contain about 200,000 clones, 70% to 90% of them singletons. The sequenced sample consisted of peripheral blood. Receptors were obtained from a man aged 40-49 years with acute or convalescent COVID-19. The CDR3 runs from the conserved cysteine through the conserved F or W. A D gene is named only where the DNA matches it firmly. Clone size is shown for a subset of rows, as once, few, many or a class of expanded clone.

j_call clone_size d_call v_call cdr3_nt cdr3_aa
TRBJ2-7 . TRBD1 TRBV30 TGTGCCTGGAGTCTTTTTCCGGGACAGGGGGCTCTAGGCACCTACGAGCAGTACTTC CAWSLFPGQGALGTYEQYF
TRBJ2-2 . . TRBV5-1 TGCGCCAGCAGACCTGACAGCTCCGGGGAGCTGTTTTTT CASRPDSSGELFF
TRBJ2-3 . . TRBV23-1 TGCGCCAGCAGTCCTCGGGACACAGATACGCAGTATTTT CASSPRDTDTQYF
TRBJ1-1 . TRBD1 TRBV5-5 TGTGCCAGCAGCCGAATCTCGCAGGGGGTGGTAGTCACTGAAGCTTTCTTT CASSRISQGVVVTEAFF
TRBJ2-5 once TRBD2 TRBV29-1 TGCAGCGTTGAAGAGGGTATGGCTAGCGGGCCCCTAACGAGAGAGACCCAGTACTTC CSVEEGMASGPLTRETQYF
TRBJ2-3 . . TRBV3-1/TRBV3-2 TGTGCCAGCAGCGCAGCGGTCCTTGGTGCAGATACGCAGTATTTT CASSAAVLGADTQYF
TRBJ2-3 . . TRBV5-1 TGCGCCAGCAGCCTGGAAGACAGCTCTAGCACAGATACGCAGTATTTT CASSLEDSSSTDTQYF
TRBJ1-4 . . TRBV15 TGTGCCACCCAGGAGGTGGGCTATACTAATGAAAAACTGTTTTTT CATQEVGYTNEKLFF
TRBJ2-1 . TRBD2 TRBV5-1 TGCGCCAGCAGCCCGGGTAGGGAGGGCTTACTTTTTTACAATGAGCAGTTCTTC CASSPGREGLLFYNEQFF
TRBJ2-3 . . TRBV19 TGTGCCAGCCGGCTGGGGGGAGGACCCACAGATACGCAGTATTTT CASRLGGGPTDTQYF
TRBJ1-4 . TRBD1 TRBV27 TGTGCCAGCAGCCCGACAGGGGGCGATGAAAAACTGTTTTTT CASSPTGGDEKLFF
TRBJ2-7 . TRBD2 TRBV27 TGTGCCAGCAGTTTAAAATTTCGGGGGGGGCTAGTATCGAACTACGAGCAGTACTTC CASSLKFRGGLVSNYEQYF
TRBJ2-7 . . TRBV28 TGTGCCAGCAGTTTGATCGGGGGGCGCGGGATCCACGAGCAGTACTTC CASSLIGGRGIHEQYF
TRBJ1-5 once . TRBV7-8 TGTGCCAGCAGCTTAAGTGTGCCAGGAAACAATCAGCCCCAGCATTTT CASSLSVPGNNQPQHF
TRBJ1-3 . . TRBV6-5 TGTGCCAGCACACAGTCTGGAAACACCATATATTTT CASTQSGNTIYF
TRBJ1-1 once TRBD1 TRBV24-1 TGTGCCACCAGTGACCCCCCTTCTACAGGGGTGAACAAGGAAGCTTTCTTT CATSDPPSTGVNKEAFF
TRBJ2-1 few TRBD1 TRBV7-9 TGTGCCAGCAGCTTACCCCCCGGGACAGGGCCCTACAATGAGCAGTTCTTC CASSLPPGTGPYNEQFF
TRBJ1-4 . TRBD1 TRBV4-1 TGCGCCAGCAGCCAACAGGACAGGCCGAATGAAAAACTGTTTTTT CASSQQDRPNEKLFF
TRBJ2-2 . TRBD1 TRBV28 TGTGCCAGCAGTAGTCAGGGACAGGGGGTCACCGGGGAGCTGTTTTTT CASSSQGQGVTGELFF
TRBJ2-2 . . TRBV27 TGTGCCAGCACGACTAGTTCCAGCGGGGAGCTGTTTTTT CASTTSSSGELFF
TRBJ1-5 few . TRBV19 TGTGCCAGTAGTATGGGCTCCCGCAGTCAGCCCCAGCATTTT CASSMGSRSQPQHF
TRBJ1-1 . . TRBV6-2/TRBV6-3 TGTGCCAGCAGTTCGGACGTACAGGGCAATGAAGCTTTCTTT CASSSDVQGNEAFF
TRBJ2-3 . . TRBV9 TGTGCCAGCAGCGTTTGGGTGAGTGGCGGGAGCACAGATACGCAGTATTTT CASSVWVSGGSTDTQYF
TRBJ2-7 . TRBD1 TRBV6-4 TGTGCCAGCAGCTTAGAGGGACAGGGGAGCTACGAGCAGTACTTC CASSLEGQGSYEQYF
TRBJ1-1 once . TRBV27 TGTGCCAGCAGATCACGGTTGAACACTGAAGCTTTCTTT CASRSRLNTEAFF
TRBJ1-4 . TRBD1 TRBV6-5 TGTGCCAGCAGCGGCGGGACAGGAGGGGAAAAACTGTTTTTT CASSGGTGGEKLFF
TRBJ2-7 . TRBD2 TRBV4-1 TGCGCCAGCAGCTCCGGGACTAGCGGGAGCTCCTACGAGCAGTACTTC CASSSGTSGSSYEQYF
TRBJ1-1 once TRBD1 TRBV7-9 TGTGCCAGCAGCCCACGGACAGGTCCCATGAACACTGAAGCTTTCTTT CASSPRTGPMNTEAFF
TRBJ1-3 . . TRBV18 TGTGCCAGCTCACCGGTCGGGTCCAGGGGAGGAAACACCATATATTTT CASSPVGSRGGNTIYF
TRBJ1-5 . . TRBV6-6 TGTGCCAGCAGCCCCACTGGAGCTGTCGGGGGTCAGCCCCAGCATTTT CASSPTGAVGGQPQHF
TRBJ2-7 . . TRBV12-3/TRBV12-4 TGTGCCAGCAGTCGACCGGGACACTACGAGCAGTACTTC CASSRPGHYEQYF
TRBJ1-6 . . TRBV28 TGTGCCAGCAGCGTTAATTCACCCCTCCACTTT CASSVNSPLHF
TRBJ2-2 . TRBD1 TRBV9 TGTGCCAGCAGCGCAGGGGGCGGGACTCTTAACACCGGGGAGCTGTTTTTT CASSAGGGTLNTGELFF
TRBJ1-5 . TRBD1 TRBV2 TGTGCCAGCAGTAAAGCTAGGGACAGTGGATCTCAGCCCCAGCATTTT CASSKARDSGSQPQHF
TRBJ2-7 . TRBD2 TRBV4-3 TGCGCCAGCAGCCACCTTAGCGGGAGAAACTACGAGCAGTACTTC CASSHLSGRNYEQYF
TRBJ1-2 . . TRBV5-5 TGTGCCAGCAGCTACGGACAGTATGGCTACACCTTC CASSYGQYGYTF